These 3 T cell receptor beta chains came from one sample sequenced in a study of graft-versus-host responses after intestinal transplantation (dated by TCRdb to the early 2020s). Taken with the paper, the label for time point translates to: cells obtained before transplantation from donor or recipient. Mixed lymphocyte reactions plated approximately 200,000 CFSE-labeled pre-transplant responders with approximately 200,000 irradiated violet-dye-labeled stimulators and were cultured for about six days. Libraries were built with the immunoSEQ multiplex PCR assay. This immuneACCESS table, as held by TCRdb, lists in-frame sequences with V and J called but not all clones. Of the missing ones, under half trace to an unresolved V gene in checked studies; the others have no known cause. The sample table holds 5,100 or so clones, of which 25% to 30% were seen once. Together, the top ten hold roughly 7.2% of the sample.

Sequencing was performed on alloreactive CD8+ T cells from a mixed lymphocyte reaction culture, taken before intestinal transplant. Read against the paper, the sample's cell subset or site label means: CFSE-low proliferating T cells sorted from roughly 6-day pre-transplant mixed lymphocyte reaction (GvH or HvG direction). These receptors came from a human patient who received an intestinal transplant.

This chain connects TRBV7-6 to TRBJ2-3, with 8 nucleotides matching TRBD2. The CDR3 length is 17 residues. Losses at the gene ends were 5 bases for V and 6 bases for J; bases not matched to a gene: 16. CDR1 is SGHVS and CDR2 is FNYEAQ in the germline V gene. This chain's CDR3 is CASSPPSGPLPGDTQYF. In nucleotides, the CDR3 is TGTGCCAGCAGCCCTCCTAGCGGGCCCCTACCCGGGGATACGCAGTATTTT.

The chain has TRBV4-1 and TRBJ1-2; D not resolved. CDR1 and CDR2 (germline): MGHRA, YSYEKL. V was shortened by 5 bases and J by 4 bases, with 14 bases between the two germline ends. The CDR3 is 14 residues long. The CDR3 DNA reads TGCGCCAGCAGCGGCAACCGAAAGACCTATGGCTACACCTTC. It codes for CASSGNRKTYGYTF.

This chain uses TRBV18 with TRBJ2-3, with a tentative D call TRBD1 (6 bases). V lost 6 bases to trimming and J lost 3 bases, with 13 bases between them. CDR3 length: 14 amino acids. Germline values: CDR1 KGHSH, CDR2 LQKENI. Here the CDR3 reads CASSKGEGTDTQYF. CDR3 DNA sequence: TGTGCCAGCTCCAAGGGGGAAGGGACAGATACGCAGTATTTT.